Listed here are 18 T cell receptor beta chains from one sample, sequenced in a study of blood T cell repertoires in COVID-19. Sequencing was performed with immunoSEQ multiplex PCR; in TCRdb, only in-frame clones are kept and a portion is missing. The repertoire has about 73,000 clones, about 80% of them found once; the top ten carry 5% to 6.5%. The source material was peripheral blood. Every receptor here comes from a woman aged 60-75 years with acute or convalescent COVID-19.

This clone was counted only a few times. This rearrangement joins TRBV7-8 to TRBJ1-2, with TRBD1 matching over 11 bases. V was clipped by 5 bases and J by 4 bases; unmatched bases: 6. The germline CDR1 and CDR2 sequences are SGHVS and FQNEAQ. The CDR3 has 15 residues. The CDR3 loop reads CASSPVGTGGYGYTF. CDR3 bases: TGTGCCAGCAGCCCTGTCGGGACAGGGGGCTATGGCTACACCTTC.

CDR3 nucleotides: TGCGCCAGCAGCCCCGGGACAGGTAATGGAGCTGAAGCTTTCTTT. This codes for CASSPGTGNGAEAFF. The V gene is TRBV5-1, the J gene TRBJ1-1; TRBD1 matches at 8 bases. The V and J ends lost 4 bases and 6 bases, in that order; junction bases with no gene match: 11. The germline V gene has CDR1 SGHRS and CDR2 YFSETQ. CDR3 length: 15 residues.

The CDR3 DNA reads as TGTGCCAGAAGCCCCGGGACAGGGAACGAAAAACTGTTTTTT. Encoded protein: CARSPGTGNEKLFF. The chain is built from TRBV5-3 and TRBJ1-4; 9 nucleotides align to TRBD1. TRBV5-3 is an ORF, with its function uncertain. The CDR3 loop spans 14 amino acids. V lost 4 bases to trimming and J lost 8 bases; unmatched junction nucleotides: 6.

The chain carries TRBV7-7 and TRBJ2-2, with 11 bases identical to TRBD1. Germline CDR1 reads SSHAT; CDR2 reads FNYEAQ (reference sequence). With 1 base clipped from V and 4 bases from J, the junction kept 5 bases outside the gene matches. The CDR3 runs to 17 residues. The CDR3 DNA reads TGTGCCAGCAGCTTAGGGACAGGGGGCGGAAGCACCGGGGAGCTGTTTTTT. Residues: CASSLGTGGGSTGELFF. Filled out from reference TRBV7-7 and TRBJ2-2, the complete variable domain reads GAGVSQSPRYKVTKRGQDVTLRCDPISSHATLYWYQQALGQGPEFLTYFNYEAQPDKSGLPSDRFSAERPEGSISTLTIQRTEQRDSAMYRCASSLGTGGGSTGELFFGEGSRLTVL.

V and J are TRBV5-4 and TRBJ2-7; 7 positions agree with TRBD2. Germline-derived CDR1 and CDR2 are SGHNT and YYREEE (reference sequence). The CDR3 runs 16 residues. The V and J ends lost 4 bases and 0 bases, in that order; junction bases with no gene match: 10. The CDR3 region is CASSPLTSASSYEQYF. CDR3 coding DNA: TGTGCCAGCAGCCCTCTCACTAGCGCGAGCTCCTACGAGCAGTACTTC.

The chain joins TRBV18 to TRBJ1-1; D uncertain. The CDR3 consists of 12 residues. Germline CDR1 KGHSH, CDR2 LQKENI. V was trimmed by 5 bases and J by 0 bases, leaving 4 bases between them. CDR3 in DNA: TGTGCCAGCTCAGCAGTGAACACTGAAGCTTTCTTT. It yields the protein CASSAVNTEAFF.

V usage is TRBV11-2 and J usage is TRBJ2-1; 7 bases match TRBD2. From germline, CDR1 is SGHAT and CDR2 FQNNGV. The CDR3 has 14 amino acids. Trimming removed 1 base from V and 9 bases from J; junction bases left unmatched: 6. This CDR3 is CASSLVSREGEQFF. Written as DNA, the CDR3 is TGTGCCAGCAGCTTAGTGAGCAGGGAGGGTGAGCAGTTCTTC.

This clone turned up a few times. This chain connects TRBV21-1 to TRBJ2-3; the table gives TRBD2 as D, unverified against the DNA. TRBV21-1 is tagged as a pseudogene. This CDR3 contains 21 residues. As DNA, the CDR3 is TGTGCCAGCAGCAAATTAACCGGGAGTAGGGAAGAGTTTTCTAGCACAGATACGCAGTATTTT. It specifies CASSKLTGSREEFSSTDTQYF.

This clone has more than one count but fewer than ten. V is TRBV30 and J is TRBJ1-1, with D possibly matching TRBD1 (6 bases). The CDR3 contains 14 residues. The V gene lost 0 bases and the J gene lost 4 bases, with 12 bases spanning the gap. Germline CDR1 and CDR2: GTSNPN and SVGIG (reference sequence). The CDR3 sequence: CAWSVRQEVTEAFF. The CDR3 DNA reads as TGTGCCTGGAGTGTACGACAGGAGGTCACTGAAGCTTTCTTT.

This chain uses TRBV3-1 (or the pseudogene TRBV3-2) with TRBJ2-1; 10 bases are a match to TRBD1. Germline V gene sequence: CDR1 LGHDT, CDR2 YNNKEL (reference sequence). This CDR3 region has 12 residues. V trimming: 11 bases; J trimming: 9 bases; junction bases outside the gene matches: 7. CDR3 in DNA: TGTGCCGCCGGGACAGGGGCCAGTGAGCAGTTCTTC. Translation: CAAGTGASEQFF.

This chain connects TRBV15 to TRBJ2-3; 16 nucleotides align to TRBD2. V lost 5 bases, J lost 3 bases, and 2 bases stayed unmatched. Germline CDR1 reads LNHNV; CDR2 reads YYDKDF (reference sequence). CDR3 length: 16 residues. CDR3 in DNA: TGTGCCACCAGCTGGGGACTAGCGGGGGGGACAGATACGCAGTATTTT. The encoded protein is CATSWGLAGGTDTQYF. Using reference TRBV15 and TRBJ2-3 for the parts outside the CDR3, the full variable domain is DAMVIQNPRYQVTQFGKPVTLSCSQTLNHNVMYWYQQKSSQAPKLLFHYYDKDFNNEADTPDNFQSRRPNTSFCFLDIRSPGLGDTAMYLCATSWGLAGGTDTQYFGPGTRLTVL.

The chain has TRBV5-5 and TRBJ1-2, with 9 bases fitting TRBD1. V lost 5 bases and J lost 7; bases outside the gene matches: 6. Germline loops: CDR1 SGHKS, CDR2 YYEKEE (reference sequence). CDR3 length equals 13 residues. CDR3 region: CASRGTGPTGYTF. As DNA, the CDR3 is TGTGCCAGCAGGGGGACAGGGCCCACTGGCTACACCTTC.

This rearrangement joins TRBV5-1 to TRBJ1-3, with unresolved D. Trimming stripped 0 bases from V and 0 bases from J, with 7 bases between. The germline gives CDR1 SGHRS, CDR2 YFSETQ. This CDR3 is 15 amino acids long. CDR3 DNA sequence: TGCGCCAGCAGCTTGGGTGACAACTCTGGAAACACCATATATTTT. This gives the protein CASSLGDNSGNTIYF.

The rearrangement uses TRBV11-1 and TRBJ2-5; tentatively, D is TRBD1 (6 bases). V shed 5 bases and J shed 3 bases, with 7 bases lying between them. This CDR3 spans 12 amino acids. In germline, CDR1 is SGHAT, CDR2 FQDESV (reference sequence). The CDR3 protein is CASSQGKETQYF. The CDR3 DNA is TGTGCCAGCAGCCAGGGGAAAGAGACCCAGTACTTC.

This clone is a singleton in its sample. The chain joins TRBV19 to TRBJ1-4, with TRBD1 matching over 8 bases. V lost 6 bases to trimming and J lost 7 bases; unmatched junction nucleotides: 4. Germline lookup yields CDR1 LNHDA and CDR2 SQIVND (reference sequence). The CDR3 extends over 13 amino acids. The CDR3 DNA reads TGTGCCAGTAGCTGGGACAGGAGTGAAAAACTGTTTTTT. It is translated as CASSWDRSEKLFF.

This chain joins TRBV2 and TRBJ1-1; 7 nucleotides align to TRBD1. Germline CDR1 and CDR2: SNHLY and FYNNEI. CDR3 length: 14 amino acids. J gave up 5 bases and V 6 bases, and 9 bases lay outside the gene matches. CDR3 coding DNA: TGTGCCAGCAGGACAGGGCCGGGGAATACTGAAGCTTTCTTT. Protein sequence: CASRTGPGNTEAFF. The full variable domain, its missing parts supplied by reference TRBV2 and TRBJ1-1, is EPEVTQTPSHQVTQMGQEVILRCVPISNHLYFYWYRQILGQKVEFLVSFYNNEISEKSEIFDDQFSVERPDGSNFTLKIRSTKLEDSAMYFCASRTGPGNTEAFFGQGTRLTVV.

This clone was counted a single time. The CDR3 DNA is TGTGCCAGCAGCCAAGATCGGGTCAAAACGGGTGAAGCTTTCTTT. Residues: CASSQDRVKTGEAFF. The chain is built from TRBV3-1 (or the pseudogene TRBV3-2) and TRBJ1-1, with D unclear. CDR1 is LGHDT and CDR2 is YNNKEL in the germline V gene (reference sequence). The V and J ends lost 0 bases and 7 bases respectively, with 15 bases between them. CDR3 length equals 15 residues.

V usage is TRBV18 and J usage is TRBJ2-2; D gene uncertain. The CDR3 runs 14 residues. Germline V gives CDR1 KGHSH, CDR2 LQKENI. V lost 1 base and J lost 6, with 9 bases in between. The CDR3 is CASSPLSSPGELFF. The CDR3 nucleotides are TGTGCCAGCTCACCACTCTCTTCCCCCGGGGAGCTGTTTTTT.